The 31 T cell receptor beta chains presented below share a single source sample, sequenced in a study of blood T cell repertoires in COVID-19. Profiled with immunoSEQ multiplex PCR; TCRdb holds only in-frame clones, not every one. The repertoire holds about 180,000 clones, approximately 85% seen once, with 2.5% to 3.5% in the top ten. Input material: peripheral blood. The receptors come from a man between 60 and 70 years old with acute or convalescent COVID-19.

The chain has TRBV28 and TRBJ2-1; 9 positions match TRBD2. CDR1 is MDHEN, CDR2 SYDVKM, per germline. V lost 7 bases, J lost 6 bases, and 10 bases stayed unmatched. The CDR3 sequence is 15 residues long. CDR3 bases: TGTGCCAGCAACCGACCCCTAGCGGGACCCAATGAGCAGTTCTTC. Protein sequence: CASNRPLAGPNEQFF. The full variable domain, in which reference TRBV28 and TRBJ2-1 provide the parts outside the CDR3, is DVKVTQSSRYLVKRTGEKVFLECVQDMDHENMFWYRQDPGLGLRLIYFSYDVKMKEKGDIPEGYSVSREKKERFSLILESASTNQTSMYLCASNRPLAGPNEQFFGPGTRLTVL.

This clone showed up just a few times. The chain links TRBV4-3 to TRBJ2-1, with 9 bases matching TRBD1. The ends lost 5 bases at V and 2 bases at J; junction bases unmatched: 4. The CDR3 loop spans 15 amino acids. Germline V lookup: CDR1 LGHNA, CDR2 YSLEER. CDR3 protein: CASSAGQGPYNEQFF. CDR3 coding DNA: TGCGCCAGCAGCGCGGGACAGGGACCCTACAATGAGCAGTTCTTC.

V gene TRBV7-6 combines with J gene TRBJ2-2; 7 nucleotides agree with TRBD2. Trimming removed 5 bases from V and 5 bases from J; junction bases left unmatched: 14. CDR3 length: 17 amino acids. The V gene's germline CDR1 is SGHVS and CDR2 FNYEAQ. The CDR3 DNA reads TGTGCCAGCAGCCACCAATCCGGGACGGGAGGTACCGGGGAGCTGTTTTTT. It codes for CASSHQSGTGGTGELFF.

DNA of the CDR3: TGTGCCAGTAGTATAAGCGTGGGTGTCTCTGTTAAGAAGGCGAACTATGGCTACACCTTC. This encodes CASSISVGVSVKKANYGYTF. This chain joins TRBV19 and TRBJ1-2; unclear D gene. CDR3 length: 20 residues. Trimming left V 2 bases short and J 2 bases short, with 27 bases between. Germline V gene data show CDR1 as LNHDA and CDR2 as SQIVND (reference sequence).

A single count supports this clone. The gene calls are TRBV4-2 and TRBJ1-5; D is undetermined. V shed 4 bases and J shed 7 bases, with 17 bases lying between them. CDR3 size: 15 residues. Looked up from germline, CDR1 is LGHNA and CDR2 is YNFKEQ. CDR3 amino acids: CASSLSRGVDQPQHF. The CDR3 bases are TGTGCCAGCAGCCTAAGCCGGGGAGTGGACCAGCCCCAGCATTTT.

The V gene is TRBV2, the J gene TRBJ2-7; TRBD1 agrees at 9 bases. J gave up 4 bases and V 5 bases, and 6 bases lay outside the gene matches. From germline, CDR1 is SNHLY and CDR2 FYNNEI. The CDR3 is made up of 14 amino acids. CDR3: CASSRTGVLYEQYF. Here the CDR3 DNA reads TGTGCCAGCAGTCGGACAGGGGTGTTGTACGAGCAGTACTTC.

CDR3 nucleotide sequence: TGTGCCAGCAGCTTGCTCGGACTAGCGCGCCATGAGCAGTTCTTC. Protein: CASSLLGLARHEQFF. The V gene is TRBV5-8, the J gene TRBJ2-1; 9 nucleotides line up with TRBD2. After removal of 1 base from V and 8 bases from J, the junction contained 7 bases not matched to a gene. This CDR3 region has 15 residues. Per the germline V gene, CDR1 is SGHTS and CDR2 is YDEGEE.

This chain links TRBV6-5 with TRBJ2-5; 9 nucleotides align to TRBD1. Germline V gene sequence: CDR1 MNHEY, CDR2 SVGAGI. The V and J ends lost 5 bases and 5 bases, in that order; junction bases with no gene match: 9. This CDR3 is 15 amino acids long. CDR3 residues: CASSLQGAFGETQYF. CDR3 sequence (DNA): TGTGCCAGCAGTCTACAGGGGGCGTTTGGGGAGACCCAGTACTTC.

The CDR3 protein is CASSLGGYSTDTQYF. The CDR3 nucleotides read TGCGCCAGCAGCTTGGGCGGGTACTCCACAGATACGCAGTATTTT. This chain links TRBV5-1 with TRBJ2-3; a weak D match, TRBD2 (5 bases). Germline values: CDR1 SGHRS, CDR2 YFSETQ. The CDR3 loop spans 15 amino acids. The germline V and J ends were trimmed by 0 bases and 2 bases, with 10 bases remaining between them.

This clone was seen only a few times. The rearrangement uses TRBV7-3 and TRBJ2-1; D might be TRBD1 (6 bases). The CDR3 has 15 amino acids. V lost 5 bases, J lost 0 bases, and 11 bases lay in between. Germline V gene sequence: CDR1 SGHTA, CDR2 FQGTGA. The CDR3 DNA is TGTGCCAGCAGCCAGGACAGAAGCTCCTACAATGAGCAGTTCTTC. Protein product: CASSQDRSSYNEQFF. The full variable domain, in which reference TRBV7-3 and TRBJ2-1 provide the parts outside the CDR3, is GAGVSQTPSNKVTEKGKYVELRCDPISGHTALYWYRQSLGQGPEFLIYFQGTGAADDSGLPNDRFFAVRPEGSVSTLKIQRTERGDSAVYLCASSQDRSSYNEQFFGPGTRLTVL.

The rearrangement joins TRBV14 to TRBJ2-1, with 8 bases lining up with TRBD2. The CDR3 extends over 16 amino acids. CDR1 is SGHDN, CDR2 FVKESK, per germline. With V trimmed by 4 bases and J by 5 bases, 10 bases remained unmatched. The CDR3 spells CASSRLGSGGHNEQFF. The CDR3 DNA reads TGTGCCAGCAGCCGCCTTGGGAGCGGGGGACACAATGAGCAGTTCTTC.

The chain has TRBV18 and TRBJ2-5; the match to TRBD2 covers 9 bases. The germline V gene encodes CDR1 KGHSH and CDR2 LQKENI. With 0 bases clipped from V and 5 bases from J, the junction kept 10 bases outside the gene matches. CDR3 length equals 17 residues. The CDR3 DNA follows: TGTGCCAGCTCACCACCAAGGTCACTAGCGGGTCGGGAGACCCAGTACTTC. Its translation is CASSPPRSLAGRETQYF.

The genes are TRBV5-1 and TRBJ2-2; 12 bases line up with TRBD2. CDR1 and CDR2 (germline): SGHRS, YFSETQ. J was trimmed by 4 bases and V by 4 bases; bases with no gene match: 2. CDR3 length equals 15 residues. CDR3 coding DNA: TGCGCCAGCAGCCCTAGCGGGAGGGGCACCGGGGAGCTGTTTTTT. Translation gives CASSPSGRGTGELFF. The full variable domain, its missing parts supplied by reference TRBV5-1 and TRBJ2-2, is KAGVTQTPRYLIKTRGQQVTLSCSPISGHRSVSWYQQTPGQGLQFLFEYFSETQRNKGNFPGRFSGRQFSNSRSEMNVSTLELGDSALYLCASSPSGRGTGELFFGEGSRLTVL.

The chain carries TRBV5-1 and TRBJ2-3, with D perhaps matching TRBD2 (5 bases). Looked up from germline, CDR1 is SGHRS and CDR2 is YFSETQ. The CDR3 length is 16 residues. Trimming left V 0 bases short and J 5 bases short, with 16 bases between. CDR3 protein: CASSLGAGFQGDTQYF. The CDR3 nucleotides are TGCGCCAGCAGCTTGGGCGCGGGCTTCCAAGGAGATACGCAGTATTTT.

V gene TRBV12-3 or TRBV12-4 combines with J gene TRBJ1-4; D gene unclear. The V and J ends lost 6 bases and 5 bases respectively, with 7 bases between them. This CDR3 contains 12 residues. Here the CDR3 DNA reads TGTGCCAGCAGAACATCCAATGAAAAACTGTTTTTT. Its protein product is CASRTSNEKLFF.

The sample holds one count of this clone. This CDR3 is CASSRQLNTEAFF. Written as DNA, the CDR3 is TGTGCCAGCAGCCGACAGCTGAACACTGAAGCTTTCTTT. The V gene is TRBV6-2 or TRBV6-3, the J gene TRBJ1-1, with a weak D call TRBD1 (5 bases). CDR3 length: 13 amino acids. V was cut by 6 bases and J by 0 bases, with 8 bases left in between. The V gene's germline CDR1 is MNHEY and CDR2 SVGEGT.

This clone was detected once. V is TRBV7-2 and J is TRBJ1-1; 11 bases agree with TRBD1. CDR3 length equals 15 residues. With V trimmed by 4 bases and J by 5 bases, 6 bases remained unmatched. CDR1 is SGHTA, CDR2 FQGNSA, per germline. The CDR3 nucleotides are TGTGCCAGCAGCTCAGAGGGACAGGGGGGGACTGAAGCTTTCTTT. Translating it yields CASSSEGQGGTEAFF.

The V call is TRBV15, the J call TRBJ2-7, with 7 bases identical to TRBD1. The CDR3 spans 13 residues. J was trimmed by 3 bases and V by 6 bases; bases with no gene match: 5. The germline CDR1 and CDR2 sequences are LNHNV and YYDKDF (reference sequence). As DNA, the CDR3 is TGTGCCACCAGGCGCCCAGGGGGCTACGAGCAGTACTTC. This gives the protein CATRRPGGYEQYF.

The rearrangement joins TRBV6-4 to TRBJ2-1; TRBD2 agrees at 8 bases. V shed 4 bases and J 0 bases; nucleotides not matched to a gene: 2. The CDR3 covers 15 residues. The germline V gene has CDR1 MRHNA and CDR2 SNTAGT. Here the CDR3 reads CASSAGTSSYNEQFF. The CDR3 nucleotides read TGTGCCAGCAGTGCCGGGACTAGCTCCTACAATGAGCAGTTCTTC.

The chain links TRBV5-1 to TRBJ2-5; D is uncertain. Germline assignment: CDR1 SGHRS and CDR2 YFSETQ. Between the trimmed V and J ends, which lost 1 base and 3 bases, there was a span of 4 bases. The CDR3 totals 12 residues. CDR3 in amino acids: CASSLLKETQYF. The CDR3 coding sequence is TGCGCCAGCAGCTTGTTAAAAGAGACCCAGTACTTC.

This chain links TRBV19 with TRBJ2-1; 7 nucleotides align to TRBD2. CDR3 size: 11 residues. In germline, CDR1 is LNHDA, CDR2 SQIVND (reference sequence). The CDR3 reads CASGVYNEQFF. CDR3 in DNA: TGTGCGAGCGGGGTATACAATGAGCAGTTCTTC.

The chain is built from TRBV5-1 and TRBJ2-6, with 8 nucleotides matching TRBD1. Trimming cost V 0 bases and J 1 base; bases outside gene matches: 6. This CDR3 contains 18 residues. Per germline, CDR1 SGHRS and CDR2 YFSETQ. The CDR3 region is CASSLEPGQESGANVLTF. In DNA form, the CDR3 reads TGCGCCAGCAGCTTGGAACCGGGACAGGAGTCTGGGGCCAACGTCCTGACTTTC.

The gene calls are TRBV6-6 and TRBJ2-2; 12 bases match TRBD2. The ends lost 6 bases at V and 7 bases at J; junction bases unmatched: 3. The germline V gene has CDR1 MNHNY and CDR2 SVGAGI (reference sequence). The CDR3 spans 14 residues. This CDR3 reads CASRTSGGLGELFF. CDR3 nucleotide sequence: TGTGCCAGCAGGACTAGCGGGGGCCTCGGGGAGCTGTTTTTT.

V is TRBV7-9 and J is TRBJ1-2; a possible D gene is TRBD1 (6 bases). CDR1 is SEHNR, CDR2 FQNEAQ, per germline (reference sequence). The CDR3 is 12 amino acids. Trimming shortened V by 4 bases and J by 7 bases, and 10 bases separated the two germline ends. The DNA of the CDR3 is TGTGCCAGCAGCTGGACAGTGTCTGGCTACACCTTC. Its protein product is CASSWTVSGYTF.

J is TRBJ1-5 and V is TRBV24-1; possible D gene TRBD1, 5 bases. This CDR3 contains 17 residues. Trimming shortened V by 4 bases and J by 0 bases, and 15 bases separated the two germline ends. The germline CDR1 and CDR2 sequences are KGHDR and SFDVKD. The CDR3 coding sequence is TGTGCCACCAGTGAGGGGGGGAGGGGTTATAGCAATCAGCCCCAGCATTTT. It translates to CATSEGGRGYSNQPQHF.

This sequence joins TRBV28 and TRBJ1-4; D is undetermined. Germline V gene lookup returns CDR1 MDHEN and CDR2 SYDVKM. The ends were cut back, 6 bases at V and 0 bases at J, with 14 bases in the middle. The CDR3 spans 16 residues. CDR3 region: CASSSQTSATNEKLFF. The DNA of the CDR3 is TGTGCCAGCAGCAGTCAGACTAGCGCAACTAATGAAAAACTGTTTTTT.

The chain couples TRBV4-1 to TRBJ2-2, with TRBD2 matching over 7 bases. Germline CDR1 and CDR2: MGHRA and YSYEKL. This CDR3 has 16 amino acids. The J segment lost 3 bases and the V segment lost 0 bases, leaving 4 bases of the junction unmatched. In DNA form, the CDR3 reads TGCGCCAGCAGCCAAGACTCAGCGGGATACACCGGGGAGCTGTTTTTT. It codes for CASSQDSAGYTGELFF.

The CDR3 coding sequence is TGTGCCAGCAGGCGGGCTAATGAAAAACTGTTTTTT. It is translated as CASRRANEKLFF. The chain uses TRBV6-5 and TRBJ1-4; no clear D. Trimming pared 6 bases from V and 3 bases from J, leaving 5 bases between. Germline CDR1 MNHEY, CDR2 SVGAGI. The CDR3 extends over 12 amino acids.

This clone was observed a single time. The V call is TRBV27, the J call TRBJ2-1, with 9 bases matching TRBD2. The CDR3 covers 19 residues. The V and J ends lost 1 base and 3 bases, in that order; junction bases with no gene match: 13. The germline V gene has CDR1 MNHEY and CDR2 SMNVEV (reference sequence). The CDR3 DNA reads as TGTGCCAGCAGTTTATACGGCGGGAGGGCCAAGGATGGCTACAATGAGCAGTTCTTC. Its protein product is CASSLYGGRAKDGYNEQFF.

Here the CDR3 reads CASGAEYNEQFF. The CDR3 coding sequence is TGTGCCAGCGGGGCGGAATACAATGAGCAGTTCTTC. The V and J genes are TRBV2 and TRBJ2-1; D may be TRBD1 (5 bases). This CDR3 spans 12 amino acids. The germline CDR1 and CDR2 sequences are SNHLY and FYNNEI. Trimming shortened V by 8 bases and J by 4 bases, and 9 bases separated the two germline ends.

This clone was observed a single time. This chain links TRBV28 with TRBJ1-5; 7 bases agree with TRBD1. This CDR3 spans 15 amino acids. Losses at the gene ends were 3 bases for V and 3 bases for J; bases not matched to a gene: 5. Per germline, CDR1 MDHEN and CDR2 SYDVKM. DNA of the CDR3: TGTGCCAGCAGTTTCGGACAGGTCCTCAATCAGCCCCAGCATTTT. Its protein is CASSFGQVLNQPQHF.